The next 2 T cell receptor beta chains were all read from a single sample in a study of blood T cell repertoires in COVID-19. TCRdb's copy holds only in-frame clones and misses some; the assay was immunoSEQ multiplex PCR. In the table there are under 250,000 clones, approximately 80% of which are singletons. Sequenced input: PBMCs or T cells enriched from blood (not recorded which). These TCRs come from a man between 25 and 39 years old with acute COVID-19.

The chain uses TRBV4-1 and TRBJ1-6; no reliable D call. In germline, CDR1 is MGHRA, CDR2 YSYEKL. Trimming took off 0 bases at V and 0 bases at J, with 12 bases between the two ends. This CDR3 is 18 amino acids long. DNA for the CDR3: TGCGCCAGCAGCCAAGAAACTGGAGCGAGCTCCTATAATTCACCCCTCCACTTT. Encoded protein: CASSQETGASSYNSPLHF.

The rearrangement uses TRBV5-1 and TRBJ1-4; D gene unclear. CDR1 SGHRS and CDR2 YFSETQ come from the germline V gene. V lost 4 bases and J 5 bases, leaving 9 bases between the germline ends. The length of the CDR3 is 13 residues. The CDR3 region is CASSAGINEKLFF. In nucleotides, the CDR3 is TGCGCCAGCAGCGCGGGGATCAATGAAAAACTGTTTTTT.